This TCR beta chain was sequenced for a study of response to subunit inactivated influenza vaccine. Whole-study results and caveats: Each seasonal influenza vaccination, the authors suggested, recruits few new T cells.

V lost 0 bases, J lost 0 bases, and 5 bases stayed unmatched. The germline V gene has CDR1 SGHDT and CDR2 YYEEEE. This CDR3 contains 16 residues. This clonotype was recorded at least ten times. Its antigen is unidentified. TCRdb reprocessed the RT-PCR reads with MiXCR, giving one entry per CDR3 protein. The repertoire has hundreds of thousands of distinct CDR3 sequences, 15% to 19% of them found once; the top ten carry roughly 11%. The TCR comes from a man aged 50-59 years who received an inactivated influenza vaccine. Material: PBMCs from blood, obtained 11 to 12 days after vaccination. This sequence joins TRBV5-6 and TRBJ2-7; 8 bases are shared with TRBD1. The CDR3 here is CASSLDRTGFSYEQYF. CDR3 in DNA: TGTGCCAGCAGCTTGGATCGGACAGGGTTCTCCTACGAGCAGTACTTC.